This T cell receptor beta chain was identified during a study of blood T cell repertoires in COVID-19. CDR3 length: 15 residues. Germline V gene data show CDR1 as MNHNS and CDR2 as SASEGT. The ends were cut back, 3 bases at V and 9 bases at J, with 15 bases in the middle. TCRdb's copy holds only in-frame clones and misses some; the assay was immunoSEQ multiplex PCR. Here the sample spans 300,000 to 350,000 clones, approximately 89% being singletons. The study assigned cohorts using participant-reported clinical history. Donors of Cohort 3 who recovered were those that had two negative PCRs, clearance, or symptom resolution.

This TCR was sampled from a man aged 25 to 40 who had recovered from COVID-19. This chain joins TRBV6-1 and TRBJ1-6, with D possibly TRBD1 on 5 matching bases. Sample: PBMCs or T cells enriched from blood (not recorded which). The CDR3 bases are TGTGCCAGCAGTGATGGGGGGAATCGAGCTTCACCCCTCCACTTT. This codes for CASSDGGNRASPLHF.